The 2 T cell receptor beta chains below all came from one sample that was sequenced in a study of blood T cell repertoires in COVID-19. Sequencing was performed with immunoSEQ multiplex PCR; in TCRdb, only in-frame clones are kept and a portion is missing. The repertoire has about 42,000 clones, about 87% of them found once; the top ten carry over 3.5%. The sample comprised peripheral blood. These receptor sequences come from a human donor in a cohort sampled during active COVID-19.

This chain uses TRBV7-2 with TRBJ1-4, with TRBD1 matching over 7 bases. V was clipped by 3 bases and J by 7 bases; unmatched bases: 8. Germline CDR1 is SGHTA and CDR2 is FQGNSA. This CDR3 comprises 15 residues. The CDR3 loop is CASSFSGTASEKLFF. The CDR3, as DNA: TGTGCCAGCAGCTTCTCCGGGACAGCTTCTGAAAAACTGTTTTTT.

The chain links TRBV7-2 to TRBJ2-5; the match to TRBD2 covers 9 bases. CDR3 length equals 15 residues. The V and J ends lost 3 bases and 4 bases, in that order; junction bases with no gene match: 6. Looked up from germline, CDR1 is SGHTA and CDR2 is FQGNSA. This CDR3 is CASSFRGGARETQYF. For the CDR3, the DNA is TGTGCCAGCAGCTTTCGCGGGGGGGCGCGAGAGACCCAGTACTTC. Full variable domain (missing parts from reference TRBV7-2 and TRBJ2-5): GAGVSQSPSNKVTEKGKDVELRCDPISGHTALYWYRQSLGQGLEFLIYFQGNSAPDKSGLPSDRFSAERTGGSVSTLTIQRTQQEDSAVYLCASSFRGGARETQYFGPGTRLLVL.